This T cell receptor beta chain was identified in a study of post-analysis software for immune sequencing data. Overall study: Multiple sclerosis in the patients followed relapsing-remitting, secondary progressive and progressive-relapsing courses. Study-wide results and caveats: Controls' normalized Chao1 diversity significantly exceeded that of multiple sclerosis patients. Roughly 5 TRBV segments occurring more often in patients than controls included TRBV5-6, TRBV5-1 and TRBV20-1.

Germline CDR1 reads KGHSH; CDR2 reads LQKENI. Unmatched junction bases numbered 6, after V lost 2 bases and J lost 5 bases. The CDR3 covers 15 residues. Unique molecular identifiers featured in each of the TCR beta cDNA libraries. TCRdb itself ran the PCR reads through MiXCR, one entry per CDR3 protein. The data show roughly 410,000 distinct CDR3 sequences, roughly 35% seen once. Turning to this clonotype: Its antigen is unknown.

The sample consisted of blood. This clonotype was sampled from a girl aged 5-17 years with multiple sclerosis. This chain uses TRBV18 with TRBJ1-1; 9 bases are shared with TRBD1. CDR3 region: CASSPVTGGDTEAFF. In DNA, the CDR3 is TGTGCCAGCTCACCAGTGACAGGGGGAGATACTGAAGCTTTCTTT.